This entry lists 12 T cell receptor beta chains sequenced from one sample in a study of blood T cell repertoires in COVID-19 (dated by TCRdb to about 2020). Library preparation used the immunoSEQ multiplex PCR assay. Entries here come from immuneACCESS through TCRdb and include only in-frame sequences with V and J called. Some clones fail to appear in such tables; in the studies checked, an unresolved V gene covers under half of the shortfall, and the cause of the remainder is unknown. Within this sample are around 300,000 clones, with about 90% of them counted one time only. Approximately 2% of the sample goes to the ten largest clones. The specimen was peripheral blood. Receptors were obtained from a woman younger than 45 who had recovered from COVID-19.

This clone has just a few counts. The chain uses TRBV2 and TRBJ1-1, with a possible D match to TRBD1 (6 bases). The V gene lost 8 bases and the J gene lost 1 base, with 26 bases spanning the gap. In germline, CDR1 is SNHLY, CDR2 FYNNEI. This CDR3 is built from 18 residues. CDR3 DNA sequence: TGTGCCAGCTGCCGACCTCGGGACACCCTCTCCCAGAACACTGAAGCTTTCTTT. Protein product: CASCRPRDTLSQNTEAFF.

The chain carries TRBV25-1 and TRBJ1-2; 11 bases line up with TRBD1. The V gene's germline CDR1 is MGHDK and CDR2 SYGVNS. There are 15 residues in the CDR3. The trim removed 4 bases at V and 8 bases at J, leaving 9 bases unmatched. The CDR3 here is CASSALGDRGDGYTF. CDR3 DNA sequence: TGTGCCAGCAGTGCACTTGGGGACAGGGGGGACGGCTACACCTTC.

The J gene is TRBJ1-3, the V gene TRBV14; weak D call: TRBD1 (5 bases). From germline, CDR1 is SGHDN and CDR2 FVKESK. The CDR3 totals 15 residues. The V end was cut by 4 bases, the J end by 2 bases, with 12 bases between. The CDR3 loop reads CASSPQAGPGNTIYF. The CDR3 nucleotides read TGTGCCAGCAGCCCCCAGGCAGGGCCTGGAAACACCATATATTTT.

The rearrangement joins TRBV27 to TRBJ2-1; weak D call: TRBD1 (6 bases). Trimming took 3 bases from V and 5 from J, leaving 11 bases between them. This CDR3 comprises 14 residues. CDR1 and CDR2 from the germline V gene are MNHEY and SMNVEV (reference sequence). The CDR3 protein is CASSFRQVDNEQFF. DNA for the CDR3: TGTGCCAGCAGTTTTAGACAGGTGGACAATGAGCAGTTCTTC.

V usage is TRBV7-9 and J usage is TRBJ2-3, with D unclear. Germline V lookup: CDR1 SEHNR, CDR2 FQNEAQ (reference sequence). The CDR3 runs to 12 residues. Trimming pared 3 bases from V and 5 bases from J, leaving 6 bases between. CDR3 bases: TGTGCCAGCAGCTTGGGCGTAGATACGCAGTATTTT. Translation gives CASSLGVDTQYF.

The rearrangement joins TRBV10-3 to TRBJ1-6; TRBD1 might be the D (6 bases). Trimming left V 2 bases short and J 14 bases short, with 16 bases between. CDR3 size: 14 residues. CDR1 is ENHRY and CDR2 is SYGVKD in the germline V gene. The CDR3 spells CAISEPQGLGSLHF. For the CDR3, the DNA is TGTGCCATCAGTGAGCCGCAGGGGTTGGGGTCCCTCCACTTT.

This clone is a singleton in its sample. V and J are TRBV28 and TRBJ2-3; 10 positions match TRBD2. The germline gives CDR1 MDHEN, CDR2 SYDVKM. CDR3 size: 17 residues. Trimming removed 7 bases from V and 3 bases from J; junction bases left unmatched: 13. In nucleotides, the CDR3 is TGTGCCAGCACCCAACTGGGAGCGGGGGGGGGAACAGATACGCAGTATTTT. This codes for CASTQLGAGGGTDTQYF.

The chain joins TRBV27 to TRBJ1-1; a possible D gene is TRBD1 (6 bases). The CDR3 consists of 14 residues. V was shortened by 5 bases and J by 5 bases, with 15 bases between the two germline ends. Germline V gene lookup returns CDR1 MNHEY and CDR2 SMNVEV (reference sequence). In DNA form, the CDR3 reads TGTGCCAGCAGTCTACAGGGTGAAAGGACTGAAGCTTTCTTT. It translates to CASSLQGERTEAFF.

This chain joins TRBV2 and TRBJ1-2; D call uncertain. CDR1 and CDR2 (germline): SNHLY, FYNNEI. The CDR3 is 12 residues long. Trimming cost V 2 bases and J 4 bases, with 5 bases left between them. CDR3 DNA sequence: TGTGCCAGCAGTGAAACAGCCTATGGCTACACCTTC. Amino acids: CASSETAYGYTF.

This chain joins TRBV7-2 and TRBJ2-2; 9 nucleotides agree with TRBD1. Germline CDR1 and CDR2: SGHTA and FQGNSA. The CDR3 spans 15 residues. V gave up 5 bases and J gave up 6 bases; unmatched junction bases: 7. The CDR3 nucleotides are TGTGCCAGCAGCCCACGGACAGGGGCGGCCGGGGAGCTGTTTTTT. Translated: CASSPRTGAAGELFF. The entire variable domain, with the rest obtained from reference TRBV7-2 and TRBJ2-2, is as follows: GAGVSQSPSNKVTEKGKDVELRCDPISGHTALYWYRQSLGQGLEFLIYFQGNSAPDKSGLPSDRFSAERTGGSVSTLTIQRTQQEDSAVYLCASSPRTGAAGELFFGEGSRLTVL.

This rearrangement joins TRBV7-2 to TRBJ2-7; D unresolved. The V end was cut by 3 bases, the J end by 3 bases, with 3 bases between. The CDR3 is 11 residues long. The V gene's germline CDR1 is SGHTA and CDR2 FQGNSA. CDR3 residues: CASSFSYEQYF. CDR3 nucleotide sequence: TGTGCCAGCAGCTTTAGCTACGAGCAGTACTTC.

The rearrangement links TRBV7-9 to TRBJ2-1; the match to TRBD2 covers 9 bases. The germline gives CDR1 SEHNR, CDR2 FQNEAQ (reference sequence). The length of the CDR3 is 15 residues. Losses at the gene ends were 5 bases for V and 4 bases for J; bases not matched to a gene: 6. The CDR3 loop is CASSPQGLAYNEQFF. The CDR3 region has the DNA TGTGCCAGCAGCCCACAGGGACTAGCATACAATGAGCAGTTCTTC.